One and the same sample provided the 4 T cell receptor beta chains below, sequenced in a study of blood T cell repertoires in COVID-19. Only in-frame clones appear in the TCRdb table, and some are missing; sequencing was by immunoSEQ multiplex PCR. The sample lists about 89,000 clones; roughly 80% were seen once. Sequenced: peripheral blood. Source of these receptors: a woman of 80 years or more with acute or convalescent COVID-19.

The sample holds one count of this clone. The chain links TRBV28 to TRBJ1-1; no clear D. Germline CDR1 is MDHEN and CDR2 is SYDVKM. With 6 bases removed from V and 1 base from J, the gap between germline ends came to 9 bases. This CDR3 has 13 residues. The CDR3 here is CASSPAKNTEAFF. The CDR3 bases are TGTGCCAGCAGCCCCGCTAAGAACACTGAAGCTTTCTTT.

The chain joins TRBV4-2 to TRBJ1-4; TRBD1 agrees at 7 bases. Germline CDR1 is LGHNA and CDR2 is YNFKEQ. This CDR3 contains 15 residues. Germline trimming cut 4 bases from V and 2 bases from J; bases unmatched to any gene: 4. The CDR3 region is CASSPKQGTNEKLFF. In nucleotides, the CDR3 is TGTGCCAGCAGCCCAAAACAGGGGACTAATGAAAAACTGTTTTTT.

The V gene is TRBV2, the J gene TRBJ2-7; D is unresolved. The CDR3 sequence is 11 residues long. Per the germline V gene, CDR1 is SNHLY and CDR2 is FYNNEI. With 4 bases removed from V and 7 bases from J, the gap between germline ends came to 8 bases. The CDR3 loop is CASSGGGEQYF. Here the CDR3 DNA reads TGTGCCAGCAGTGGCGGTGGAGAGCAGTACTTC.

The rearrangement links TRBV20-1 to TRBJ2-3; D may be TRBD2 (6 bases). From germline, CDR1 is DFQATT and CDR2 SNEGSKA (reference sequence). The V and J ends lost 3 bases and 8 bases respectively, with 27 bases between them. The CDR3 has 17 amino acids. CDR3 loop: CSASSSVGEGPPGTQYF. The DNA for the CDR3 is TGCAGTGCTAGTTCTAGCGTCGGGGAAGGACCACCAGGTACGCAGTATTTT.